This T cell receptor (beta chain) originates from a study of T-cell reconstitution after alpha-beta-depleted transplantation in children. This clonotype was counted at least ten times. The CDR3 extends over 16 amino acids. The germline V gene has CDR1 ENHRY and CDR2 SYGVKD. V was trimmed by 0 bases and J by 0 bases, leaving 9 bases between them. Researchers prepared the TCRbeta library using unique molecular identifiers, the study reports. TCRdb re-called the PCR reads with MiXCR, one entry per CDR3 protein. The sample has hundreds of thousands of distinct CDR3 sequences; 16% are singletons. This sequence joins TRBV10-3 and TRBJ2-4; possibly TRBD1 for D (6 bases). This specimen was PBMCs from the stem cell graft donor, taken from the stem cell graft. The clonotype comes from a human donor who donated a stem cell graft to a child with acute myeloid leukemia. The CDR3 region has the DNA TGTGCCATCAGTGAGTCTGCAGGGGTAGCCAAAAACATTCAGTACTTC. Amino acid sequence: CAISESAGVAKNIQYF.